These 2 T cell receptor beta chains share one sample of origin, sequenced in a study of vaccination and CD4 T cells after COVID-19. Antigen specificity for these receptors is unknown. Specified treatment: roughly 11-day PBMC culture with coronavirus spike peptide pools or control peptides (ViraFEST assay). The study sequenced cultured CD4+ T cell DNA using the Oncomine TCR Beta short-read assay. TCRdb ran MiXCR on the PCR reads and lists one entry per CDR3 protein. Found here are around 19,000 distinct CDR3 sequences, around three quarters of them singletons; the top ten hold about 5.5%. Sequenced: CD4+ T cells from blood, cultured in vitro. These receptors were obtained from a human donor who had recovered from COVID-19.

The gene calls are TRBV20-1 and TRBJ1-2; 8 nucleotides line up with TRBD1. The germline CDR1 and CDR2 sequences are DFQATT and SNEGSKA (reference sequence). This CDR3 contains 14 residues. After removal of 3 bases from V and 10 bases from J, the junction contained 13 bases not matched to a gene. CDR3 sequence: CSASLRTGSLLYTF. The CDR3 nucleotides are TGCAGTGCTAGTCTGCGGACAGGGAGTCTCCTCTACACCTTC.

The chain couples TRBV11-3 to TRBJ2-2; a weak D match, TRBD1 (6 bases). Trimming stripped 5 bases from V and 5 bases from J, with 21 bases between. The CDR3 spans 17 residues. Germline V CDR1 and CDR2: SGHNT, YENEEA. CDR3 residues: CASSPGAWGEGTGELFF. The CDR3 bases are TGTGCCAGCAGCCCAGGGGCTTGGGGAGAGGGGACCGGGGAGCTGTTTTTT.